This note documents a single TCR beta chain sequence. The antigen remains unidentified. Some clones are missing from TCRdb's copy, which holds only in-frame ones; the method was immunoSEQ multiplex PCR. The sample includes around 80,000 clones, about 83% of them seen just once. V dropped 5 bases and J dropped 7 bases, with 11 bases sitting between them. Germline V gene data show CDR1 as KGHDR and CDR2 as SFDVKD. The CDR3 runs 13 residues. These data originate in a study of T cell responses to AZD1222 COVID-19 vaccine. General study points: Nearly half of spike-specific TCRs reportedly target variant regions that are unmutated in the B.1.351 and B.1.1.7 variants. Spike regions recognized by vaccine-associated CD4 TCRs spanned the protein, led by 160-218 and 743-854. Researchers took repertoire samples only after the peak T cell response had come.

This chain joins TRBV24-1 and TRBJ2-1, with D tentatively TRBD1 or TRBD2 (6 bases each). Here the sequenced sample was peripheral blood, taken on day 0 of AZD1222 vaccination. The sequence was collected from an adult in good health. CDR3 sequence: CATSGTGANEQFF. The CDR3 coding sequence is TGTGCCACCAGTGGAACGGGGGCAAATGAGCAGTTCTTC.